This T cell receptor (beta chain) stems from a study of shared clonotypes between healthy human individuals. V gave up 4 bases and J gave up 6 bases; unmatched junction bases: 10. The CDR3 loop spans 15 amino acids. Per germline, CDR1 SGHDN and CDR2 FVKESK. Over several immunoSEQ plates, each subset's genomic DNA was distributed in even portions. Sequencing was performed with immunoSEQ multiplex PCR; in TCRdb, only in-frame clones are kept and a portion is missing. The top ten clones hold about 1% of a sample with some 1,400,000 clones, roughly 97% of them seen once. Donors were Caucasian adults residing in Nashville, Tennessee, USA. Subsets obtained from CD4+ cells comprised CD45RA+ naive and CD45RA-negative memory cells.

This chain connects TRBV14 to TRBJ1-2; 8 nucleotides agree with TRBD1. The source is a man under 40 in good health. The sample consisted of naive CD4+ T cells sorted from blood. Subset here: CD45RA+ positively selected. CDR3 amino acids: CASSRLADRADGYTF. Written as DNA, the CDR3 is TGTGCCAGCAGCCGTCTTGCGGACAGGGCTGATGGCTACACCTTC.